This T cell receptor (beta chain) was recovered during a study of persistence of HIV-infected CD4 T cells. Findings and limits, study-wide: TCR oligoclonality correlated with proviral oligoclonality in the same sorted populations.

Sequencing used immunoSEQ version 4 in survey mode. Data came from immunoSEQ multiplex PCR; TCRdb stores just in-frame clones and leaves some out. The profile covers under 50,000 clones, with about 89% appearing a single time and around 2% taken by the ten largest. On this clone: The antigen is not known.

Anti-CD3/anti-CD28 beads served as a nonspecific positive control stimulus. CD4+ T cells upregulating both CD40 ligand and CD69 were sorted as responding cells. Plasma HIV-1 RNA stayed below 50 copies/mL for at least 4 years. The source was CD4+ T cells sorted from PBMCs after approximately 19-hour stimulation, collected from a patient who received antiretroviral therapy. This TCR came from an adult man with HIV who was CMV-seropositive.

The CDR3 protein is CSASIRTLAGASYGYTF. The CDR3 nucleotides read TGCAGTGCTAGTATTAGGACCCTGGCTGGTGCTAGCTATGGCTACACCTTC. This chain uses TRBV20-1 with TRBJ1-2; no firm D call. The CDR3 totals 17 residues. Between the trimmed V and J ends, which lost 3 bases and 4 bases, there was a span of 24 bases. Germline CDR1 DFQATT, CDR2 SNEGSKA (reference sequence).